The rows below give T cell receptor beta chains drawn from one sample of a study of human T cells and chemical hapten exposure. TCRdb called the RACE reads again in MiXCR, with one record for every CDR3 protein. The data contain a few hundred thousand distinct CDR3 sequences, around 7.7% of them singletons. Material: whole blood, obtained in connection with sensitization to the hapten diphenylcyclopropenone (DPC). The receptors derive from a man aged 18 to 35 with alopecia areata. Some clones in this sample may be carry-over from other donors' samples. Each CDR3 is given with its conserved first and last residue.

j_call: TRBJ1-1
v_call: TRBV12-3/TRBV12-4
cdr3_aa: CASTWQLNTEAFF

j_call: TRBJ1-5
v_call: TRBV18
cdr3_aa: CASSPDSIDQPQHF

j_call: TRBJ1-5
v_call: TRBV7-9
cdr3_aa: CASSRDRTQPQHF

j_call: TRBJ1-1
v_call: TRBV27
cdr3_aa: CASSFTDRGTEAFF

j_call: TRBJ2-1
v_call: TRBV5-5
cdr3_aa: CASSLQGLPWDNEQFF

j_call: TRBJ2-1
v_call: TRBV3-1
cdr3_aa: CASSQATAGQFF

j_call: TRBJ2-7
v_call: TRBV7-9
cdr3_aa: CASSLYVNEQYF

j_call: TRBJ2-3
v_call: TRBV9
cdr3_aa: CASSERHQSTDTQYF

j_call: TRBJ2-1
v_call: TRBV5-1
cdr3_aa: CASSPGPPGSSYNEQFF

j_call: TRBJ2-7
v_call: TRBV6-5
cdr3_aa: CASSSPAGPYEQYF

j_call: TRBJ1-5
v_call: TRBV20-1
cdr3_aa: CSARDSSSGSPSNQPQHF

j_call: TRBJ1-2
v_call: TRBV4-3
cdr3_aa: CASSQDRDRGLEGYTF

j_call: TRBJ2-3
v_call: TRBV29-1
cdr3_aa: CSVERTRPRDTQYF

j_call: TRBJ2-5
v_call: TRBV6-5
cdr3_aa: CASSARTGQETQYF

j_call: TRBJ2-5
v_call: TRBV5-1
cdr3_aa: CASSLPDRVRETQYF

j_call: TRBJ2-2
v_call: TRBV28
cdr3_aa: CASSLFLGQENTGELFF

j_call: TRBJ1-2
v_call: TRBV7-2
cdr3_aa: CASSHPYGYTF

j_call: TRBJ2-1
v_call: TRBV7-2
cdr3_aa: CASSLGGGAVEQFF

j_call: TRBJ2-3
v_call: TRBV28
cdr3_aa: CASSPTGFTDTQYF

j_call: TRBJ2-1
v_call: TRBV29-1
cdr3_aa: CSASDIRAAPEEQFF

j_call: TRBJ1-1
v_call: TRBV7-9
cdr3_aa: CASGRGEAEAFF

j_call: TRBJ1-1
v_call: TRBV2
cdr3_aa: CASSEPETGAFF

j_call: TRBJ2-3
v_call: TRBV4-3
cdr3_aa: CASSQEGAGASTDTQYF

j_call: TRBJ2-5
v_call: TRBV10-3
cdr3_aa: CAISDYGTGDRETQYF

j_call: TRBJ1-1
v_call: TRBV29-1
cdr3_aa: CSVQSGRRTEAFF

j_call: TRBJ2-2
v_call: TRBV7-2
cdr3_aa: CASSSPGGESTGELFF

j_call: TRBJ1-1
v_call: TRBV12-3/TRBV12-4
cdr3_aa: CASSLSSGDTEAFF

j_call: TRBJ2-3
v_call: TRBV7-2
cdr3_aa: CASSPGPDTQYF

j_call: TRBJ2-1
v_call: TRBV7-2
cdr3_aa: CASSYRGGALYNEQFF

j_call: TRBJ1-5
v_call: TRBV7-8
cdr3_aa: CASSLSDRASNQPQHF

j_call: TRBJ1-3
v_call: TRBV28
cdr3_aa: CASSIQGGSGGNTIYF

j_call: TRBJ1-2
v_call: TRBV20-1
cdr3_aa: CSARGQGDANYGYTF

j_call: TRBJ2-5
v_call: TRBV11-2
cdr3_aa: CASSFRQGGRETQYF

j_call: TRBJ2-3
v_call: TRBV2
cdr3_aa: CASTKGPTDTQYF

j_call: TRBJ2-5
v_call: TRBV4-1
cdr3_aa: CASSQLTGKETQYF

j_call: TRBJ1-2
v_call: TRBV28
cdr3_aa: CASSYQKDRGRGYTF

j_call: TRBJ1-6
v_call: TRBV20-1
cdr3_aa: CSASTDRPNSPLHF

j_call: TRBJ2-3
v_call: TRBV10-3
cdr3_aa: CAISELAGRLTDTQYF

j_call: TRBJ2-3
v_call: TRBV9
cdr3_aa: CASSVGRGSTDTQYF

j_call: TRBJ2-1
v_call: TRBV5-1
cdr3_aa: CASSLASGGLYNEQFF

j_call: TRBJ1-3
v_call: TRBV11-2
cdr3_aa: CASSVARGNTIYF

j_call: TRBJ1-3
v_call: TRBV4-3
cdr3_aa: CASSQVVNGYSGNTIYF

j_call: TRBJ1-6
v_call: TRBV5-1
cdr3_aa: CASSLQQNSPLHF

j_call: TRBJ1-1
v_call: TRBV6-5
cdr3_aa: CASSTTENTEAFF

j_call: TRBJ1-1
v_call: TRBV27
cdr3_aa: CASSLLRGVRAFF

j_call: TRBJ2-3
v_call: TRBV7-8
cdr3_aa: CASSADRGWTDTQYF

j_call: TRBJ1-1
v_call: TRBV7-9
cdr3_aa: CASSPTWTGNTEAFF

j_call: TRBJ2-1
v_call: TRBV27
cdr3_aa: CASSLSAVSVPGEQFF

j_call: TRBJ1-1
v_call: TRBV6-5
cdr3_aa: CASSYSYQGGYTEAFF

j_call: TRBJ2-7
v_call: TRBV29-1
cdr3_aa: CSVAGMDEQYF

j_call: TRBJ1-5
v_call: TRBV12-3/TRBV12-4
cdr3_aa: CASNDDRGRRSQPQHF

j_call: TRBJ1-2
v_call: TRBV6-5
cdr3_aa: CASSAAVANYGYTF